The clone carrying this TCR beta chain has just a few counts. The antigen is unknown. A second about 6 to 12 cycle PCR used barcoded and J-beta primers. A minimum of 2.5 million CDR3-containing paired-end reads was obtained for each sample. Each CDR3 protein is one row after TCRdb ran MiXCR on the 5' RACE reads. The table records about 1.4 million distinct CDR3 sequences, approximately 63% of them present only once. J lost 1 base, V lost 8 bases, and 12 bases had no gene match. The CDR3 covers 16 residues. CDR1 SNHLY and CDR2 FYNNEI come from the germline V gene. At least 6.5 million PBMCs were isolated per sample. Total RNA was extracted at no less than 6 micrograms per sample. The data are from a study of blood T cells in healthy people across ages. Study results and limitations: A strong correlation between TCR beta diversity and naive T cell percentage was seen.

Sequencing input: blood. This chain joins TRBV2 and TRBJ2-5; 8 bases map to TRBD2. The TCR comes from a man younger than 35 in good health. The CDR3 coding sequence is TGTGCCAGCCCCCCCGTGAGCGGGGGCCTCCAAGAGACCCAGTACTTC. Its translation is CASPPVSGGLQETQYF.